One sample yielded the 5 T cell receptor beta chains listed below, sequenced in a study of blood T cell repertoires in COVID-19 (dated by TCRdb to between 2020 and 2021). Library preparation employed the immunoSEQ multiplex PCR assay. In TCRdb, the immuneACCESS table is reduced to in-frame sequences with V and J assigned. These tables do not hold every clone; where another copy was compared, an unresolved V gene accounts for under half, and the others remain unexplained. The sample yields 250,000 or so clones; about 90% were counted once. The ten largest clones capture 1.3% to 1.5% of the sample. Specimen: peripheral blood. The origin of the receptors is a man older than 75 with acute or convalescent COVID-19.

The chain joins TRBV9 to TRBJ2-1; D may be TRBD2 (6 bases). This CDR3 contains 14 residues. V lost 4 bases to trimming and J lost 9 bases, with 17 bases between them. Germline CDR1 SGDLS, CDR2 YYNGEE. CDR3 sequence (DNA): TGTGCCAGCAGCACTAGCTCCCCCGGTATTGAGCAGTTCTTC. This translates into CASSTSSPGIEQFF.

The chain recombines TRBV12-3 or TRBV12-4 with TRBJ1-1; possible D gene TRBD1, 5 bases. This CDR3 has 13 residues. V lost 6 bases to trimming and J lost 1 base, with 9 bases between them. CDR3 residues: CASSHGQNTEAFF. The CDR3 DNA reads TGTGCCAGCAGCCACGGACAGAACACTGAAGCTTTCTTT.

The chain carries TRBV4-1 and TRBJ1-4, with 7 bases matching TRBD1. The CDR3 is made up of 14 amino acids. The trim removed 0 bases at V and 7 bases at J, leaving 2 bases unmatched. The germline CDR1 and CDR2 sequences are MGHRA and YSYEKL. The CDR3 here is CASSQEGTAEKLFF. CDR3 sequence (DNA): TGCGCCAGCAGCCAAGAAGGGACAGCTGAAAAACTGTTTTTT.

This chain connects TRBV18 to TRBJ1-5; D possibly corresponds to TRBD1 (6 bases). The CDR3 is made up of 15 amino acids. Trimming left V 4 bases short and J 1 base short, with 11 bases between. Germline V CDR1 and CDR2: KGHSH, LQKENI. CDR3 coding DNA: TGTGCCAGCTCACGACGACAGGAGAGCAATCAGCCCCAGCATTTT. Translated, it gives CASSRRQESNQPQHF.

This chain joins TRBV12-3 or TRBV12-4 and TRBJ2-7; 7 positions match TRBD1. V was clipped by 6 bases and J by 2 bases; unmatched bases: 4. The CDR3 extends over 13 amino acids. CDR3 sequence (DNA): TGTGCCAGCAGCCCGGGACAGCCCTACGAGCAGTACTTC. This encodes CASSPGQPYEQYF.